This T cell receptor (beta chain) was sequenced during a study of T cell changes during pregnancy in multiple sclerosis. CDR1 and CDR2 (germline): MDHEN, SYDVKM. The CDR3 is made up of 16 amino acids. V dropped 6 bases and J dropped 0; count of bases not matched to a gene: 7. Data came from immunoSEQ multiplex PCR; TCRdb stores just in-frame clones and leaves some out. This sample carries around 85,000 clones, over 80% of them seen once, and the ten largest clones take approximately 3.3%. The chain uses TRBV28 and TRBJ1-3; 8 bases align to TRBD1. The receptor comes from a female donor in good health, serving as a control in a pregnancy study. Some clones in this sample may be carry-over from other donors' samples. The source material was PBMCs, sampled in the first trimester of pregnancy. CDR3 DNA: TGTGCCAGCAGCAAAGGGGGACAGGCCTCTGGAAACACCATATATTTT. It yields the protein CASSKGGQASGNTIYF.